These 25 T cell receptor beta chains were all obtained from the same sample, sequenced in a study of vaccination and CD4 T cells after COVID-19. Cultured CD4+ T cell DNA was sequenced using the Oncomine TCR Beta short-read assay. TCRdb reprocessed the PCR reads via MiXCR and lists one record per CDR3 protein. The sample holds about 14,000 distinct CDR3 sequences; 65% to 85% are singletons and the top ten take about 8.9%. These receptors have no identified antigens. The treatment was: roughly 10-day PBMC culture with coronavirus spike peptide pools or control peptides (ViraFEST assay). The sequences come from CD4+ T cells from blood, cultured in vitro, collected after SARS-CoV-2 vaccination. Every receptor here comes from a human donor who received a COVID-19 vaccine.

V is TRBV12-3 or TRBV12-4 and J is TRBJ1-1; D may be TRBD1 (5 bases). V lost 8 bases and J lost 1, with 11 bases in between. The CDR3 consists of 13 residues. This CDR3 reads CASQGRRNTEAFF. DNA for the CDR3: TGTGCCAGCCAGGGACGGAGGAACACTGAAGCTTTCTTT.

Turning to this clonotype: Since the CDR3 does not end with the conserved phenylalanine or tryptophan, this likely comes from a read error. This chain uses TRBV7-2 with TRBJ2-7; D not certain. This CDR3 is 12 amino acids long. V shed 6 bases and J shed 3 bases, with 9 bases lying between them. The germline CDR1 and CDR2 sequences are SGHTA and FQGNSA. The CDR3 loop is CASRLGFYEQYL. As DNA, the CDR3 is TGTGCCAGCAGGCTGGGGTTCTACGAGCAGTACCTC.

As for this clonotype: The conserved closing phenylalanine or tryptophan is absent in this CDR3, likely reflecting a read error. The CDR3 loop is CASSYSLGSGANVLTS. CDR3 nucleotides: TGTGCCAGCAGTTACTCGTTAGGGTCCGGGGCCAACGTCCTGACTTCC. V gene TRBV6-5 combines with J gene TRBJ2-6; D uncertain. There are 16 residues in the CDR3. Looked up from germline, CDR1 is MNHEY and CDR2 is SVGAGI. V was clipped by 0 bases and J by 4 bases, with 10 bases between them.

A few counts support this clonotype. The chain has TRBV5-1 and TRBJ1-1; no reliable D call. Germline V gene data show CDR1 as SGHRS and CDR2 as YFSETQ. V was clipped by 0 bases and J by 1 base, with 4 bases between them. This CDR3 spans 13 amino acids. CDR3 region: CASSLAGNTEAFF. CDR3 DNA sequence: TGCGCCAGCAGCTTGGCGGGGAACACTGAAGCTTTCTTT. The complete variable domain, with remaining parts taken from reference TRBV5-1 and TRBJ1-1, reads KAGVTQTPRYLIKTRGQQVTLSCSPISGHRSVSWYQQTPGQGLQFLFEYFSETQRNKGNFPGRFSGRQFSNSRSEMNVSTLELGDSALYLCASSLAGNTEAFFGQGTRLTVV.

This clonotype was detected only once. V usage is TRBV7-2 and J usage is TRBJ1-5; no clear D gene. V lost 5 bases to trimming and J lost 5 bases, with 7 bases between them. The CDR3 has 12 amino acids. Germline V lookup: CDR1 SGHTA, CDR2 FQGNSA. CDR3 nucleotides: TGTGCCAGCAGCCCAGATCATCAGCCCCAGCATTTT. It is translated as CASSPDHQPQHF.

The CDR3 nucleotides read TGTGCCAGCAGTTACCGGGGCTCCGAATCCTACGAGCAGTACTTC. It encodes CASSYRGSESYEQYF. The chain couples TRBV6-5 to TRBJ2-7, with D perhaps being TRBD1 or TRBD2 (5 bases each). V was cut by 2 bases and J by 1 base, with 12 bases left in between. This CDR3 contains 15 residues. Germline V CDR1 and CDR2: MNHEY, SVGAGI.

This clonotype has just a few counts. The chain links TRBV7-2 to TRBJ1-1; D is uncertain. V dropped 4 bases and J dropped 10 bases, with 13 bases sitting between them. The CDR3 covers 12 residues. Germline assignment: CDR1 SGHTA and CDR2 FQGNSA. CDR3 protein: CASSSVAPGAFF. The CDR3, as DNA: TGTGCCAGCAGCTCGGTAGCGCCTGGAGCTTTCTTT.

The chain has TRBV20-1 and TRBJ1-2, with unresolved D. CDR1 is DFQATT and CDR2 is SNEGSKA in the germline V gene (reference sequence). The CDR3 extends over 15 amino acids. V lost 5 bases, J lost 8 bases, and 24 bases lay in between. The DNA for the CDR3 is TGCAGTGCTCTCCCGGGAGCCAAGCGACTCGAGGGCTACACCTTC. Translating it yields CSALPGAKRLEGYTF.

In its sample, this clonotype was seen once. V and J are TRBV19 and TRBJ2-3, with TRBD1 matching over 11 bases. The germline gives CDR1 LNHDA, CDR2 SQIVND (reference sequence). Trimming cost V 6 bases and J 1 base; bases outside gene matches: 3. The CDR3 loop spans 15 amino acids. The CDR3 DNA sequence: TGTGCCAGTAGCAGGACAGGGGGCGGCACAGATACGCAGTATTTT. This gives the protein CASSRTGGGTDTQYF.

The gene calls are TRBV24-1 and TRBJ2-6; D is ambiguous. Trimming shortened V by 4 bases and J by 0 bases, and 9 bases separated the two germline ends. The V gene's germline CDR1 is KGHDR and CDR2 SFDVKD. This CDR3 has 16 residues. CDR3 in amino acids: CATSDRSSSGANVLTF. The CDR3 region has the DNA TGTGCCACCAGTGACCGCTCCAGCTCTGGGGCCAACGTCCTGACTTTC.

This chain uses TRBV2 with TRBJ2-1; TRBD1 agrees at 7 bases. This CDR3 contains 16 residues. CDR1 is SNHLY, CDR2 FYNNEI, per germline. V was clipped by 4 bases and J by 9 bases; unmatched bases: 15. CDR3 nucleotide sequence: TGTGCCAGCAGTGCCTCACGACAGGGTGGAATTTCTGAGCAGTTCTTC. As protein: CASSASRQGGISEQFF.

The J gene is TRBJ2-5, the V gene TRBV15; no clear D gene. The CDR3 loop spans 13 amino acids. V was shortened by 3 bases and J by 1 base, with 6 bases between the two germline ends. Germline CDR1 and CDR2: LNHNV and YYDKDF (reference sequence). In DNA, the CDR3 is TGTGCCACCAGCAGGGTCCTCCAAGAGACCCAGTACTTC. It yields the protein CATSRVLQETQYF.

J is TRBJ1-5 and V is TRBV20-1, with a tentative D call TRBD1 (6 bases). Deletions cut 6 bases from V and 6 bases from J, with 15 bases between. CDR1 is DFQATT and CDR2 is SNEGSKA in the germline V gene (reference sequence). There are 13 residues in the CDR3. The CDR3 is CSARQGISQPQHF. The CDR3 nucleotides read TGCAGTGCCAGGCAGGGGATAAGTCAGCCCCAGCATTTT.

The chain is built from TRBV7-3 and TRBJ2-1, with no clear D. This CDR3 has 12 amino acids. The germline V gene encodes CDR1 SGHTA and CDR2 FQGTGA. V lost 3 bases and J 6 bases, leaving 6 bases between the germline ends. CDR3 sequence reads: CASSFSGNEQFF. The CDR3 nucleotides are TGTGCCAGCAGCTTTAGTGGCAATGAGCAGTTCTTC.

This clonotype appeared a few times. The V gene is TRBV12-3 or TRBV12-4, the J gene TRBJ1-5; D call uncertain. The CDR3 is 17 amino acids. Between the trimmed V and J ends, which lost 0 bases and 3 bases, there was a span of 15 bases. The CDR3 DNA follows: TGTGCCAGCAGTTTAGCATTATGGGGTGCGAACAATCAGCCCCAGCATTTT. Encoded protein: CASSLALWGANNQPQHF.

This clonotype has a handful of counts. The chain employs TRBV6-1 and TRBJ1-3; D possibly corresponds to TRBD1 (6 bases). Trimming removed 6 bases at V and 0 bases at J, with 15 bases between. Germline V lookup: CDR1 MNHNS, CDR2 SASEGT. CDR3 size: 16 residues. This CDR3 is CASRPLDRSSGNTIYF. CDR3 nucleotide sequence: TGTGCCAGCAGGCCCCTAGACAGGTCCTCTGGAAACACCATATATTTT.

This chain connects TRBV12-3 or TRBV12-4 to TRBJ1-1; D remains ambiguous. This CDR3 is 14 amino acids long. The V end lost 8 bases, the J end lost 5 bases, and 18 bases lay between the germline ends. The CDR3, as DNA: TGTGCCAGCTCCCTCAAGGCGGGTTGGACTGAAGCTTTCTTT. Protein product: CASSLKAGWTEAFF.

CDR3 amino acids: CASSYRPSREETQYF. The DNA of the CDR3 is TGTGCCAGCAGTTACCGACCCAGCAGGGAAGAGACCCAGTACTTC. This chain uses TRBV6-5 with TRBJ2-5; a weak D match, TRBD1 (5 bases). The CDR3 runs to 15 residues. V lost 2 bases and J 3 bases, leaving 13 bases between the germline ends. Germline values: CDR1 MNHEY, CDR2 SVGAGI.

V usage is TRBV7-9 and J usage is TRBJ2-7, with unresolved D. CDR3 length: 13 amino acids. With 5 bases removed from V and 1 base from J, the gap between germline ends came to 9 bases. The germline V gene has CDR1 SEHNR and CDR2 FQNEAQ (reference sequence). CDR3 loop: CASSPRSSYEQYF. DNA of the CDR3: TGTGCCAGCAGCCCCAGGAGTTCCTACGAGCAGTACTTC.

The CDR3 DNA is TGTGCCTGGAGTCATACGGACGGTATGAACACTGAAGCTTTCTTT. It specifies CAWSHTDGMNTEAFF. The rearrangement joins TRBV30 to TRBJ1-1, with no clear D. Per germline, CDR1 GTSNPN and CDR2 SVGIG (reference sequence). V dropped 2 bases and J dropped 0 bases, with 13 bases sitting between them. CDR3 length: 15 amino acids.

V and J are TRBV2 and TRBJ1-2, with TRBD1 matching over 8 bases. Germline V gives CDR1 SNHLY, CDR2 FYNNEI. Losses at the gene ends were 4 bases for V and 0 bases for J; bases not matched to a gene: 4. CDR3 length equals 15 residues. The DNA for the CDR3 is TGTGCCAGCAGTGCGGACAGGGCCTCTAACTATGGCTACACCTTC. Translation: CASSADRASNYGYTF.

The DNA of the CDR3 is TGCAGTGCTAGAGATTCCCGGGTTAACCCTAAGGGCACTGAAGCTTTCTTT. Its translation: CSARDSRVNPKGTEAFF. The chain couples TRBV20-1 to TRBJ1-1; D unclear. Germline loops: CDR1 DFQATT, CDR2 SNEGSKA (reference sequence). The CDR3 is 17 amino acids. Trimming removed 0 bases at V and 4 bases at J, with 21 bases between.

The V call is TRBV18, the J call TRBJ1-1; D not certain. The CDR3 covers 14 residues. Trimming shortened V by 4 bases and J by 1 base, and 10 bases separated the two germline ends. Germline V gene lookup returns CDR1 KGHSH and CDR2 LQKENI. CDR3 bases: TGTGCCAGCTCACTGAGCTCAGCGAACACTGAAGCTTTCTTT. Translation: CASSLSSANTEAFF.

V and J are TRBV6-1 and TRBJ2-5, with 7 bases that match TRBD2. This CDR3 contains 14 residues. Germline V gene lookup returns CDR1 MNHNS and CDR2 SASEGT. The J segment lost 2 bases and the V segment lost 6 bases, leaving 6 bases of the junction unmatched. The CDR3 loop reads CASSGGGSQETQYF. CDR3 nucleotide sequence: TGTGCCAGCAGCGGCGGGGGTTCACAAGAGACCCAGTACTTC.

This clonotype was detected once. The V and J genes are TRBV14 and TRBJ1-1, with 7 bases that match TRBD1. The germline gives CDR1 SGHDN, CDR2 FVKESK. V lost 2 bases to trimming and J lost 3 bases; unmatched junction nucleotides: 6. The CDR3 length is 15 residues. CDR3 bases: TGTGCCAGCAGCCAATATCAGGGGGGTCACACTGAAGCTTTCTTT. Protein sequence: CASSQYQGGHTEAFF.